A single sample gave rise to the 20 T cell receptor beta chains below, sequenced in a study of vaccination effects on CD4 cells after COVID-19. These receptors are not linked to any known antigen. Here immunoSEQ multiplex PCR was the method, and the copy in TCRdb shows in-frame clones only, minus some. This sample has approximately 50,000 clones, with roughly 79% found just once. Sequencing in the ViraFEST assay came after antigen-specific CD4+ T cells had been expanded with viral peptide pools, which were used to stimulate PBMC. Following culture for approximately 11 days, CD4+ T cells were isolated. People in the vaccine group had not been infected with SARS-CoV-2 before, and their nucleocapsid antibodies were negative. Sample: CD4+ T cells from PBMCs cultured with HCoV-OC43 spike peptides, taken before COVID-19 vaccination. The subset denotes: HCoV-OC43 spike overlapping peptide pool stimulation. The origin of the receptors is a human donor who received a COVID-19 vaccine.

The V gene is TRBV7-6, the J gene TRBJ2-1; weak D call: TRBD2 (7 bases). This CDR3 region has 16 residues. Germline V gives CDR1 SGHVS, CDR2 FNYEAQ. V lost 7 bases and J lost 2, with 18 bases in between. The CDR3 nucleotides read TGTGCCAGCACCTCCCGGCCGGGGGGCCCCTACAATGAGCAGTTCTTC. Translation: CASTSRPGGPYNEQFF.

This chain links TRBV11-2 with TRBJ2-3; D remains ambiguous. Trimming cost V 2 bases and J 4 bases, with 7 bases left between them. CDR1 is SGHAT and CDR2 is FQNNGV in the germline V gene. The CDR3 is 13 amino acids. CDR3 sequence (DNA): TGTGCCAGCAGCTTACCAGCCGCAGATACGCAGTATTTT. The encoded protein is CASSLPAADTQYF.

The rearrangement joins TRBV2 to TRBJ1-2; no clear D. CDR1 is SNHLY and CDR2 is FYNNEI in the germline V gene. V lost 2 bases and J 1 base, leaving 8 bases between the germline ends. The CDR3 is 14 amino acids. Here the CDR3 reads CASSELADNYGYTF. DNA for the CDR3: TGTGCCAGCAGTGAACTTGCTGATAACTATGGCTACACCTTC.

This chain links TRBV11-3 with TRBJ2-2, with D maybe TRBD2 (6 bases). Germline V gives CDR1 SGHNT, CDR2 YENEEA. The CDR3 length is 16 residues. Trimming pared 5 bases from V and 0 bases from J, leaving 13 bases between. CDR3 sequence: CASSPWSGSNTGELFF. CDR3 bases: TGTGCCAGCAGCCCCTGGAGCGGGTCGAACACCGGGGAGCTGTTTTTT.

V is TRBV6-5 and J is TRBJ1-2; TRBD1 matches at 9 bases. Germline values: CDR1 MNHEY, CDR2 SVGAGI. This CDR3 is 14 amino acids long. V lost 6 bases and J lost 6; bases outside the gene matches: 8. Here the CDR3 reads CASRQTGTGNGYTF. Here the CDR3 DNA reads TGTGCCAGCAGACAGACCGGGACAGGGAATGGCTACACCTTC.

The rearrangement links TRBV5-4 to TRBJ1-2, with 7 bases aligning to TRBD1. From germline, CDR1 is SGHNT and CDR2 YYREEE (reference sequence). V gave up 4 bases and J gave up 1 base; unmatched junction bases: 7. The CDR3 runs to 15 residues. CDR3 protein: CASSSGTAGNYGYTF. The CDR3 bases are TGTGCCAGCAGCAGCGGGACAGCGGGTAACTATGGCTACACCTTC.

The chain joins TRBV24-1 to TRBJ2-5; TRBD1 matches 10 bases. V gave up 2 bases and J gave up 5 bases; unmatched junction bases: 4. The CDR3 runs 15 residues. Germline CDR1 KGHDR, CDR2 SFDVKD. CDR3 residues: CATSDWGTGVETQYF. The CDR3, as DNA: TGTGCCACCAGTGATTGGGGGACAGGGGTTGAGACCCAGTACTTC.

The rearrangement links TRBV10-3 to TRBJ1-2; unclear D gene. Trimming stripped 3 bases from V and 2 bases from J, with 10 bases between. The germline CDR1 and CDR2 sequences are ENHRY and SYGVKD. CDR3 size: 14 residues. The CDR3 region is CAISEGQANYGYTF. CDR3 in DNA: TGTGCCATCAGTGAAGGGCAGGCGAACTATGGCTACACCTTC.

V usage is TRBV5-1 and J usage is TRBJ2-3; D is uncertain. Germline loops: CDR1 SGHRS, CDR2 YFSETQ. The CDR3 consists of 15 residues. Trimming shortened V by 2 bases and J by 0 bases, and 10 bases separated the two germline ends. CDR3 DNA sequence: TGCGCCAGCAGCTTACCATTGGACAGCACAGATACGCAGTATTTT. Protein product: CASSLPLDSTDTQYF.

The chain has TRBV15 and TRBJ2-7, with a weak D call TRBD1 (6 bases). The V end lost 1 base, the J end lost 3 bases, and 13 bases lay between the germline ends. The CDR3 is 15 residues long. Germline loops: CDR1 LNHNV, CDR2 YYDKDF (reference sequence). The CDR3 nucleotides are TGTGCCACCAGCAGAGTAAGGGGGTCCCTCTACGAGCAGTACGTC. Protein sequence: CATSRVRGSLYEQYV.

The chain couples TRBV12-3 or TRBV12-4 to TRBJ2-3, with D unresolved. CDR3 size: 13 residues. V lost 3 bases and J 1 base, leaving 5 bases between the germline ends. The CDR3, as DNA: TGTGCCAGCAGTTTCACCCGCACAGATACGCAGTATTTT. Translation gives CASSFTRTDTQYF.

This chain uses TRBV27 with TRBJ2-3; D is tentatively TRBD1 or TRBD2 (5 bases each). The CDR3 has 15 amino acids. With 4 bases removed from V and 2 bases from J, the gap between germline ends came to 13 bases. Germline CDR1 reads MNHEY; CDR2 reads SMNVEV (reference sequence). The CDR3 reads CASSSPGRLTDTQYF. CDR3 DNA sequence: TGTGCCAGCAGTTCCCCGGGACGGCTCACAGATACGCAGTATTTT.

The chain has TRBV5-8 and TRBJ2-3; D gene ambiguous. CDR3 length equals 14 residues. V was shortened by 0 bases and J by 2 bases, with 7 bases between the two germline ends. The germline V gene has CDR1 SGHTS and CDR2 YDEGEE. The CDR3 sequence: CASSLVILTDTQYF. As DNA, the CDR3 is TGTGCCAGCAGCTTGGTGATTCTCACAGATACGCAGTATTTT.

The chain links TRBV6-5 to TRBJ2-5; TRBD1 aligns across 9 bases. Germline trimming cut 6 bases from V and 4 bases from J; bases unmatched to any gene: 6. This CDR3 is built from 14 residues. In germline, CDR1 is MNHEY, CDR2 SVGAGI. The CDR3 region is CASSSTGGRETQYF. Written as DNA, the CDR3 is TGTGCCAGCAGCAGTACAGGGGGCCGAGAGACCCAGTACTTC.

The rearrangement uses TRBV6-1 and TRBJ1-5; no reliable D call. Trimming stripped 1 base from V and 0 bases from J, with 19 bases between. The CDR3 extends over 19 amino acids. CDR1 is MNHNS, CDR2 SASEGT, per germline. This CDR3 is CASSEGAGRQMASNQPQHF. The CDR3 bases are TGTGCCAGCAGTGAAGGAGCGGGCAGGCAAATGGCTAGCAATCAGCCCCAGCATTTT.

The V gene is TRBV7-8, the J gene TRBJ2-7; D perhaps matches TRBD1 (6 bases). Trimming shortened V by 4 bases and J by 6 bases, and 16 bases separated the two germline ends. CDR1 and CDR2 from the germline V gene are SGHVS and FQNEAQ. The CDR3 is 14 amino acids. The CDR3 sequence: CASSSDRHPVEQYV. CDR3 coding DNA: TGTGCCAGCAGCTCAGACAGGCATCCAGTCGAGCAGTACGTC.

This clone appeared a single time. The V gene is TRBV18, the J gene TRBJ1-2; no clear D gene. The CDR3 has 11 amino acids. Germline V gives CDR1 KGHSH, CDR2 LQKENI. The V end was cut by 4 bases, the J end by 8 bases, with 8 bases between. The CDR3 sequence is CASSLGYGYTF. CDR3 coding DNA: TGTGCCAGCTCACTTGGGTACGGCTACACCTTC.

The rearrangement links TRBV2 to TRBJ1-4, with D unclear. CDR1 and CDR2 (germline): SNHLY, FYNNEI. The V and J ends lost 9 bases and 5 bases respectively, with 10 bases between them. This CDR3 comprises 12 residues. This CDR3 is CARRTGNEKLFF. The CDR3 nucleotides are TGTGCCAGAAGGACGGGAAATGAAAAACTGTTTTTT.

The chain uses TRBV6-5 and TRBJ2-2; 7 positions match TRBD1. This CDR3 has 15 amino acids. Germline V lookup: CDR1 MNHEY, CDR2 SVGAGI. J lost 4 bases, V lost 7 bases, and 9 bases had no gene match. CDR3 amino acids: CASNPGQASTGELFF. CDR3 bases: TGTGCCAGCAACCCAGGACAGGCTAGCACCGGGGAGCTGTTTTTT.

This chain joins TRBV5-4 and TRBJ1-6; D uncertain. Trimming took 0 bases from V and 0 from J, leaving 10 bases between them. From germline, CDR1 is SGHNT and CDR2 YYREEE (reference sequence). The CDR3 length is 17 residues. The CDR3 sequence is CASSLESGRSYNSPLHF. The CDR3 DNA sequence: TGTGCCAGCAGCTTGGAATCGGGCCGCTCCTATAATTCACCCCTCCACTTT.